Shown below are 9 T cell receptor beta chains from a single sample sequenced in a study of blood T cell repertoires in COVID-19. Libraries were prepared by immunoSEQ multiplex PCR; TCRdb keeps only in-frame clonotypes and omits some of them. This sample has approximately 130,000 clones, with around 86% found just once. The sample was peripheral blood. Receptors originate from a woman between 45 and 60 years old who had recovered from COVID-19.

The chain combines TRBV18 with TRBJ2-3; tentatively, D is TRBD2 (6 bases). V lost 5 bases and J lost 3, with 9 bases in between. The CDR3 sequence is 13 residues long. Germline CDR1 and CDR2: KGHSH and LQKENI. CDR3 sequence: CASSSRGTDTQYF. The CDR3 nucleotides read TGTGCCAGCTCAAGCCGGGGGACAGATACGCAGTATTTT.

The chain's CDR3 is CASKGLGANEKLFF. The CDR3 DNA follows: TGCGCCAGCAAAGGTCTAGGCGCTAATGAAAAACTGTTTTTT. The chain links TRBV4-1 to TRBJ1-4; no reliable D call. The ends were cut back, 7 bases at V and 3 bases at J, with 12 bases in the middle. The length of the CDR3 is 14 residues. Germline V CDR1 and CDR2: MGHRA, YSYEKL.

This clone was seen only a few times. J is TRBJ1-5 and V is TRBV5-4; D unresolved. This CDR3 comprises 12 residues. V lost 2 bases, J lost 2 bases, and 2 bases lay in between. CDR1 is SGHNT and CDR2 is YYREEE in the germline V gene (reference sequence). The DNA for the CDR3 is TGTGCCAGCAGCTTCGGCAATCAGCCCCAGCATTTT. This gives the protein CASSFGNQPQHF. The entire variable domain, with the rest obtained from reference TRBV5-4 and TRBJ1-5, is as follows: ETGVTQSPTHLIKTRGQQVTLRCSSQSGHNTVSWYQQALGQGPQFIFQYYREEENGRGNFPPRFSGLQFPNYSSELNVNALELDDSALYLCASSFGNQPQHFGDGTRLSIL.

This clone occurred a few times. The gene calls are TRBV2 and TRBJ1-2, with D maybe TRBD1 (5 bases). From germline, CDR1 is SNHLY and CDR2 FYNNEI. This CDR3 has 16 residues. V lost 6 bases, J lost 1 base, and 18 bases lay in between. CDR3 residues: CASRGTTAGNNYGYTF. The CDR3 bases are TGTGCCAGCAGGGGGACGACTGCGGGGAATAACTATGGCTACACCTTC.

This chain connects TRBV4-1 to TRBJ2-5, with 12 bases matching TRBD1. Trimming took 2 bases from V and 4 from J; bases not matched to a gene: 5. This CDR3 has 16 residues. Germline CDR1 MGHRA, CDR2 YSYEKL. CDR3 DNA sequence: TGCGCCAGCAGCCAACTCGGGACAGGGGGCAGAGAGACCCAGTACTTC. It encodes CASSQLGTGGRETQYF.

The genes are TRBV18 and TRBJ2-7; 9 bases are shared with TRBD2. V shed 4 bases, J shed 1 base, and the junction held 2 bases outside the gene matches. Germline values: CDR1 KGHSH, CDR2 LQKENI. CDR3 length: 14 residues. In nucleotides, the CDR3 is TGTGCCAGCTCACTAAGCGGGGGGTCCTACGAGCAGTACTTC. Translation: CASSLSGGSYEQYF.

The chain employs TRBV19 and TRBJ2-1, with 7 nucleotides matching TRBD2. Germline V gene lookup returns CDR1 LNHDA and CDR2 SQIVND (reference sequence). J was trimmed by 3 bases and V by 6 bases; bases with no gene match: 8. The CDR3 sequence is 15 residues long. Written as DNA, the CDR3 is TGTGCCAGTAGGCGACTAGCTTCGAGCTACAATGAGCAGTTCTTC. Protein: CASRRLASSYNEQFF.

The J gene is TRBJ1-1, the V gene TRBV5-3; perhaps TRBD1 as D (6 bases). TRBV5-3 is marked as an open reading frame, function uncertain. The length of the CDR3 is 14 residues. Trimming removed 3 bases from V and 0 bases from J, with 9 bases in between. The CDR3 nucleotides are TGTGCCAGAAGCTCGGGACACCTGAACACTGAAGCTTTCTTT. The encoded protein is CARSSGHLNTEAFF.

CDR3 bases: TGTGCCAGCAGACACAGCTCTGGAAACACCATATATTTT. Protein sequence: CASRHSSGNTIYF. The J gene is TRBJ1-3, the V gene TRBV3-1 (or the pseudogene TRBV3-2); D is undetermined. The CDR3 loop spans 13 amino acids. Germline assignment: CDR1 LGHDT and CDR2 YNNKEL (reference sequence). V shed 6 bases and J shed 0 bases, with 6 bases lying between them.